This TCR beta chain was obtained from a study of control samples from healthy donors and cancer patients. Generated by immunoSEQ multiplex PCR, the TCRdb table keeps only in-frame clones and is missing some. The sample lists under 150,000 clones, roughly nine tenths occurring once. CDR3 length: 13 residues. V shed 5 bases and J shed 7 bases, with 14 bases lying between them. CDR1 and CDR2 (germline): SGHVS, FQNEAQ. This clone was seen a few times. This chain connects TRBV7-8 to TRBJ1-1, with unresolved D. This receptor was taken from a young woman in good health. The specimen was blood. CDR3 loop: CASSPVGLSEAFF. For the CDR3, the DNA is TGTGCCAGCAGCCCGGTGGGGTTGAGTGAAGCTTTCTTT.